Listed below are T cell receptor beta chains from one sample, sequenced in a study of siplizumab effects on memory and regulatory T cells. Using immunoSEQ multiplex PCR, the repertoire was profiled, and TCRdb retains in-frame clones only, with some absent. The sample shows about 50,000 clones, about 97% of them seen only once. The specimen sequenced was naive CD4+ T cells sorted from blood. These receptors all stem from a human donor in good health. Both conserved end residues are part of each CDR3. D genes are given only for firm matches. Clone size is not always given. Where it is, it says once, few, many or a class for expanded clones.

v_call,clone_size,j_call,cdr3_length,d_call,cdr3_nt,cdr3_aa
TRBV30,NA,TRBJ1-5,16,TRBD1,TGTGCCTGGAGTCCGGGAGGACAGGGGTTTAATCAGCCCCAGCATTTT,CAWSPGGQGFNQPQHF
TRBV11-3,NA,TRBJ2-7,17,NA,TGTGCCAGCAGCTTAGTTTTGTCGGCTAGCGAATCCTACGAGCAGTACTTC,CASSLVLSASESYEQYF
TRBV30,NA,TRBJ1-4,15,NA,TGTGCCTGGAGTGTATATCCCAAGAGGAATGAAAAACTGTTTTTT,CAWSVYPKRNEKLFF
TRBV30,once,TRBJ1-2,13,NA,TGTGCCTGGAGTCAAGGGTTCGAGGGGGGCTACACCTTC,CAWSQGFEGGYTF
TRBV5-4,NA,TRBJ2-7,12,NA,TGTGCCAGCAGCTTGGCGGGGCAGCGAAAGTACTTC,CASSLAGQRKYF
TRBV5-8,once,TRBJ2-3,18,NA,TGTGCCAGCCGCCCAAGTTTAACTGGGGGCGGTTTGGCAGATACGCAGTATTTT,CASRPSLTGGGLADTQYF
TRBV30,NA,TRBJ1-5,17,NA,TGTGCCTGGAGTGCAGGGGCCTTCTCGGGGGGCAATCAGCCCCAGCATTTT,CAWSAGAFSGGNQPQHF
TRBV19,NA,TRBJ2-3,14,NA,TGTGCCAGTATCGGGGGTCCCGACACGGATACGCAGTATTTT,CASIGGPDTDTQYF
TRBV29-1,NA,TRBJ1-5,13,NA,TGCAGCGTCGCAGGCCCCCCGGGTCAGCCCCAGCATTTT,CSVAGPPGQPQHF
TRBV30,NA,TRBJ2-7,14,NA,TGTGCCTGGATGGGGATCGGGATCACCTACGAGCAGTACTTC,CAWMGIGITYEQYF
TRBV11-3,NA,TRBJ2-4,14,NA,TGTGCCAGCAGCCCCGGGAGCCCAGGTGGCATTCAGTACTTC,CASSPGSPGGIQYF